The TCR beta chain described here comes from a study of T-cell reconstitution after alpha-beta-depleted transplantation in children. Overall study findings and caveats: Alpha-beta T cells present about two months after transplant were reported to originate from several hundred expanded graft clones.

The authors prepared the TCRbeta library with unique molecular identifiers. TCRdb used MiXCR to reprocess the PCR reads, holding one entry per CDR3 protein. The sample consists of about 310,000 distinct CDR3 sequences, approximately 23% of them appearing once. The germline CDR1 and CDR2 sequences are SGHRS and YFSETQ. CDR3 length equals 17 residues. The J segment lost 2 bases and the V segment lost 3 bases, leaving 4 bases of the junction unmatched. This clonotype was seen at least ten times. The antigen remains unidentified. The origin of this receptor is a male patient younger than 18 who had a stem cell transplant for acute lymphoblastic leukemia, so the T cells may come from the graft donor. Sequenced material: PBMCs, mostly from graft donor cells, taken 180 days after TCRalphabeta/CD19-depleted stem cell transplant. V gene TRBV5-1 combines with J gene TRBJ2-2, with TRBD2 identical over 13 bases. The CDR3 loop is CASSSGTSGINTGELFF. CDR3 DNA sequence: TGCGCCAGCAGCTCCGGGACTAGCGGGATAAACACCGGGGAGCTGTTTTTT.